This T cell receptor (beta chain) was retrieved from a study of OX40 agonist ivuxolimab in advanced cancers. Method: immunoSEQ multiplex PCR; TCRdb's copy keeps in-frame clones and lacks some. In the table there are roughly 90,000 clones, roughly 88% of which are singletons. The germline gives CDR1 MDHEN, CDR2 SYDVKM. V was cut by 6 bases and J by 4 bases, with 9 bases left in between. CDR3 length: 12 amino acids. This chain links TRBV28 with TRBJ1-2, with D perhaps matching TRBD1 (5 bases). The TCR sequence derives from an adult with an advanced solid tumor such as melanoma, head and neck, liver or kidney cancer. The sample consisted of CD4+ or CD8+ T cells sorted from blood, taken in a trial of the OX40 agonist ivuxolimab. CDR3 nucleotides: TGTGCCAGCAGGCCCGGGGGCTATGGCTACACCTTC. This gives the protein CASRPGGYGYTF.